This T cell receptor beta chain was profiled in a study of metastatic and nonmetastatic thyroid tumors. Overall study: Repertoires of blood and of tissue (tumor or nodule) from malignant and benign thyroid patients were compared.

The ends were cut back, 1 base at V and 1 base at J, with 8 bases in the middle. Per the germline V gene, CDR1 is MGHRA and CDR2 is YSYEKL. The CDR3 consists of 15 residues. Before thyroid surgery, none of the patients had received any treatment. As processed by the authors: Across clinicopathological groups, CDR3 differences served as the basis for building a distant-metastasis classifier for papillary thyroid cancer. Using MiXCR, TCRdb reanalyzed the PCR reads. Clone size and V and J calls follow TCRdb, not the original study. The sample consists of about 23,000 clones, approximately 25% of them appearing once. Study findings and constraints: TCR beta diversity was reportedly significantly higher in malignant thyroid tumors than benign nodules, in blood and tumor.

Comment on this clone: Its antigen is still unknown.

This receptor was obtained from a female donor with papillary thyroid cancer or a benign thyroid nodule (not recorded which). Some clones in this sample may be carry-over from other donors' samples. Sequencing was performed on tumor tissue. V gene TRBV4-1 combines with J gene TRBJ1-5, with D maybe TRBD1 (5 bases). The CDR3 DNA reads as TGCGCCAGCAGCCAAGTCCCAGGGAGCAATCAGCCCCAGCATTTT. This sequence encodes CASSQVPGSNQPQHF.